What follows is one T cell receptor (beta chain) and its context. Profiled with immunoSEQ multiplex PCR; TCRdb holds only in-frame clones, not every one. In the table there are 200,000 or so clones, roughly 80% of which are singletons. This record comes from a study of blood T cell repertoires in COVID-19. Study at large: Some COVID-19 samples were acute and others convalescent; all came from the United States, Italy and Spain.

Germline CDR1 is MNHNY and CDR2 is SVGAGI (reference sequence). Between the trimmed V and J ends, which lost 5 bases and 1 base, there was a span of 20 bases. This CDR3 contains 17 residues. The receptor was isolated from a human donor in a cohort sampled during active COVID-19. The source material was peripheral blood. The chain links TRBV6-6 to TRBJ1-1; D may be TRBD1 (5 bases). CDR3 sequence reads: CASSPRGDSGRNTEAFF. In DNA form, the CDR3 reads TGTGCCAGCAGTCCAAGAGGGGACTCCGGGAGGAACACTGAAGCTTTCTTT.